Each of the 6 T cell receptor beta chains below was sequenced from the same sample in a study of post-analysis software for immune sequencing data. cDNA libraries of TCR beta carried unique molecular identifiers. MiXCR, applied by TCRdb to the PCR reads, yields one record per CDR3 protein. Altogether 150,000 to 200,000 distinct CDR3 sequences are present, 35% to 40% being singletons, with the ten largest covering 25% to 30%. This sample comprised blood, obtained after autologous hematopoietic stem cell transplantation. These receptors were collected from a girl between 5 and 17 years old with multiple sclerosis.

This clonotype has just a few counts. The chain is built from TRBV3-1 and TRBJ2-7; the D is unclear. This CDR3 region has 14 residues. Germline values: CDR1 LGHDT, CDR2 YNNKEL (reference sequence). Between the trimmed V and J ends, which lost 4 bases and 1 base, there was a span of 11 bases. The CDR3 nucleotides are TGTGCCAGCAGCCCTTGGACGGAGTCCTACGAGCAGTACTTC. This sequence encodes CASSPWTESYEQYF.

The chain is built from TRBV12-3 or TRBV12-4 and TRBJ2-7, with D perhaps being TRBD1 or TRBD2 (5 bases each). The CDR3 spans 13 residues. The V end was cut by 5 bases, the J end by 7 bases, with 15 bases between. CDR3 in amino acids: CASSPTATSEQYF. For the CDR3, the DNA is TGTGCCAGCAGTCCGACAGCCACTAGTGAGCAGTACTTC.

V gene TRBV7-9 combines with J gene TRBJ1-6; D gene uncertain. Trimming cost V 6 bases and J 10 bases, with 19 bases left between them. The CDR3 is 15 residues long. The germline CDR1 and CDR2 sequences are SEHNR and FQNEAQ (reference sequence). CDR3 sequence: CASSRYEGFGSPLHF. In nucleotides, the CDR3 is TGTGCCAGCAGTCGATACGAAGGGTTTGGCTCACCCCTCCACTTT.

This clonotype was detected a few times. The chain carries TRBV20-1 and TRBJ2-7; D perhaps matches TRBD2 (6 bases). CDR1 is DFQATT and CDR2 is SNEGSKA in the germline V gene (reference sequence). The V end was cut by 0 bases, the J end by 5 bases, with 17 bases between. CDR3 length: 15 amino acids. This CDR3 is CSARDPRRGLDEQYF. The DNA of the CDR3 is TGCAGTGCTAGAGATCCACGGAGGGGCCTAGACGAGCAGTACTTC.

V gene TRBV4-2 combines with J gene TRBJ2-1, with D possibly being TRBD2 (5 bases). The CDR3 totals 14 residues. Trimming cost V 4 bases and J 6 bases, with 13 bases left between them. Germline V gene data show CDR1 as LGHNA and CDR2 as YNFKEQ. The CDR3 protein is CASSLGLESNEQFF. Written as DNA, the CDR3 is TGTGCCAGCAGCCTCGGACTGGAAAGCAATGAGCAGTTCTTC.

This chain links TRBV29-1 with TRBJ2-7; the match to TRBD2 covers 8 bases. The CDR3 length is 15 residues. From germline, CDR1 is SQVTM and CDR2 ANQGSEA. The junction had 14 bases not matched to a gene; V was cut back by 6 bases and J by 4 bases. CDR3 loop: CSVGGGSGIKYEQYF. The CDR3 DNA follows: TGCAGCGTGGGGGGAGGTAGCGGGATTAAGTACGAGCAGTACTTC.